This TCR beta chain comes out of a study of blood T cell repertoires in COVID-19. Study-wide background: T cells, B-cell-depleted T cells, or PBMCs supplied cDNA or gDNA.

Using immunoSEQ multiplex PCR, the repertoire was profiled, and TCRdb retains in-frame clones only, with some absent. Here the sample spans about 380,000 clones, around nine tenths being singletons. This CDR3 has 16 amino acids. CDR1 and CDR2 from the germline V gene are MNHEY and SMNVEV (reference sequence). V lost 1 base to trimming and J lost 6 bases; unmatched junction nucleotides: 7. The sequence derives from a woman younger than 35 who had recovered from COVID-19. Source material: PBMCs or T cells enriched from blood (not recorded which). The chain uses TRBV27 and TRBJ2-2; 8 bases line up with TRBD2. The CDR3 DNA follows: TGTGCCAGCAGTTTATATTTCGGGGGGGGACCCGGGGAGCTGTTTTTT. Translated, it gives CASSLYFGGGPGELFF.